This TCR beta chain was recovered during a study of STAT3 mutations in large granular lymphocyte leukemia. Overall study context: Immunosuppressive therapy was given to more than half of T-LGLL patients. Study-level results: In several patients, dominant TCR clone burden exceeded STAT3 mutant burden, suggesting STAT3 mutation arose secondarily. In some patients, a small highly pathogenic clone possibly went undetected. Every T-LGLL patient had at least one immunodominant TCRbeta clonotype. TCR clonotype switching after therapy occurred in about 30% of the 18 patients.

Clones were sequenced by immunoSEQ multiplex PCR, and TCRdb holds only the in-frame ones, with some missing. The table includes 5,500 to 6,500 clones, roughly 80% detected once. V lost 2 bases and J 0 bases, leaving 10 bases between the germline ends. Germline assignment: CDR1 SQVTM and CDR2 ANQGSEA. CDR3 length: 15 amino acids. Turning to this clone: The antigen is undetermined.

The sequenced material came from peripheral blood mononuclear cells. This sequence originates from a man between 35 and 55 years old with T-cell large granular lymphocyte leukemia. Some clones in this sample may be carry-over from other donors' samples. The chain couples TRBV29-1 to TRBJ2-2; the D gene is possibly TRBD1 (5 bases). The CDR3 protein is CSVETRQTNTGELFF. The CDR3 region has the DNA TGCAGCGTTGAAACACGACAGACGAACACCGGGGAGCTGTTTTTT.